This entry is about one T cell receptor beta chain. The antigen it recognizes is unknown. No clone much larger than this one lies a single base away; base qualities are absent. The time point tag for this specimen amounts to: pretreatment peripheral blood. The cohort included 25 to 30 patients with locally advanced or metastatic urothelial carcinoma who were treated at Memorial Sloan Kettering on a trial protocol. Peripheral blood mononuclear cells were collected pretreatment and during treatment, with between 1 and 8 total time points obtained per patient. The Qiagen DNeasy Blood extraction kit was used to purify genomic DNA from total PBMCs and tumor samples. PBMCs were collected pretreatment and during treatment, and were isolated and stored as previously described. Synthetic TCR analog templates were spiked into each PCR to estimate absolute template abundance from read counts. TCRbeta CDR3 regions were amplified from genomic DNA with bias-controlled V and J gene primers using the immunoSEQ assay. Sequencing of rearranged TCRbeta segments was done at approximately 20X coverage. Regarding the original processing steps: Sequencing errors were corrected by clustering and CDR3s were annotated against IMGT to assign V, D and J genes. Only productive TCRbeta rearrangements were used in downstream analyses, excluding out-of-frame or stop-codon sequences. To compute clonality, Shannon entropy was normalized by the log of the number of unique productive sequences and then subtracted from one. Clones differing between time points or between blood and tumor were identified using Fisher's exact test with Benjamini-Hochberg correction, with an adjusted p below 0.01 applied as the threshold. Sourced from immuneACCESS, this table was stored by TCRdb with only in-frame sequences that have V and J called. A share of the clones is absent; for the studies checked, an unresolved V gene accounts for under half, and the remainder has no known explanation. The V and J calls and clone size are taken from that table; D and trimming were inferred from the DNA. The sample contains 85,000 to 100,000 clones, roughly 84% of them found a single time. The ten largest make up roughly 2% of the sample.

This entry comes from a study of PD-L1 blockade in urothelial cancer (dated by TCRdb to about 2017). The study in broad terms: Every patient began therapy in the mid-2010s and was given atezolizumab 1,200 mg intravenously every 3 weeks. About 85% of the 29 patients were males with bladder-origin urothelial cancer, and about 60% of the roughly 30 reported a prior smoking history. An ECOG performance status of 0 or 1 was recorded for the patients, and 0 to 3 prior chemotherapy regimens had been received by the patients. Blood samples were analyzed at two time points: 3 weeks after treatment start (second dose) and 6 weeks after treatment start. A median of about 140,000 T cells and approximately 86,000 unique TCRs was obtained from blood samples, and a median clonality of about 0.08 was observed. The study was an exploratory multi-omic analysis of somatic, immune and clinical correlates of response to PD-L1 blockade with atezolizumab in urothelial cancer. Pretreatment tumor samples, along with matched peripheral blood collected serially before and after atezolizumab treatment, underwent TCR sequencing. Durable clinical benefit was defined as progression-free survival longer than 6 months, and TCR features were also tested against progression-free and overall survival. Whole exome sequencing and RNA sequencing of pretreatment tumors were performed alongside TCR sequencing in the same patients. Durable clinical benefit was achieved by nine patients but not by the remaining 20. Pretreatment blood TCR-seq was available for about 28 patients, at least one posttreatment blood collection was obtained for some 25 patients, and tumor TCR-seq was available for some 25 patients.

V loses 4 bases, J loses 6 bases, and the germline ends lie 15 bases apart. For CDR1 and CDR2, the germline V gene lists MNHNS and SASEGT. The CDR3 starts with the cysteine, ends with the phenylalanine, and has 15 residues. Here the CDR3 DNA is all that survives: 45 bases in frame from base 1. Broader findings and caveats from the paper: A pretreatment peripheral blood TCR clonality below the median was linked to improved progression-free and overall survival. Small sample size (n ≈ 27) and many exploratory analyses mean the results are intended to be hypothesis-generating. Patients with durable benefit showed greater expansion of tumor-associated TCR clones in peripheral blood 3 weeks after starting treatment (n ≈ 23, p = 0.022).

The chain employs TRBV6-1 and TRBJ2-2; the best D guess is TRBD1, with 6 bases matching. This sequence was found in a man aged 55 to 70 with urothelial cancer. Sequenced material: PBMCs, taken around atezolizumab (anti-PD-L1) treatment. The DNA sequence is given as TGTGCCAGCAGTGTGGACAGCCTTTTCTCCGGGGAGCTGTTTTTT. Its translation is CASSVDSLFSGELFF.